This TCR beta chain originates from a study of blood T cell repertoires in COVID-19. At the level of the study: Researchers got acute and convalescent COVID-19 samples from the United States, Italy and Spain. PBMCs, B-cell-depleted T cells, or T cells provided the cDNA or gDNA that made up the material.

Original analysis: Counts of nucleated cells, estimated from reference gene primer amplification, were obtained. Generated by immunoSEQ multiplex PCR, the TCRdb table keeps only in-frame clones and is missing some. The D gene and trimming were derived from the DNA, and the V and J assignments and clone size from that table. This table holds 50,000 or so clones, about 83% found once. The specimen sequenced was peripheral blood. This receptor was taken from a man aged 40-49 years with active COVID-19.

CDR3 sequence reads: CASSLGRIGTGELFF. The CDR3 DNA reads as TGTGCCAGCAGCTTAGGGAGGATCGGCACCGGGGAGCTGTTTTTT. This chain links TRBV13 with TRBJ2-2, with D unresolved. Looked up from germline, CDR1 is PRHDT and CDR2 is FYEKMQ (reference sequence). The CDR3 is 15 residues long. V was clipped by 0 bases and J by 4 bases, with 9 bases between them.